The clone carrying this T cell receptor (beta chain) was detected only a few times. Its matching antigen is unknown. The source of the sample is a study of cytomegalovirus exposure and HLA in healthy donors. Study background: Earlier findings included roughly 120 million unique TCR beta sequences obtained from approximately 170 million T cells.

Germline CDR1 and CDR2: MDHEN and SYDVKM. V lost 4 bases, J lost 3 bases, and 9 bases lay in between. The CDR3 covers 13 residues. The study's findings and limits: Many donors carried some public TCRs, although rarity characterized most TCR sequences.

A multiplex PCR was run with 60 Vbeta primers and 13 Jbeta primers. Here immunoSEQ multiplex PCR was the method, and the copy in TCRdb shows in-frame clones only, minus some. The sample shows 120,000 to 150,000 clones, around 75% of them seen only once. Participants comprised healthy donors of bone marrow. Sequenced material: PBMCs. This clonotype was obtained from a woman aged 30 to 39 in good health and CMV-seronegative. The V gene is TRBV28, the J gene TRBJ1-1, with D possibly TRBD1 on 5 matching bases. CDR3 protein: CASSSTDHTEAFF. The CDR3 DNA reads as TGTGCCAGCAGTTCGACAGATCACACTGAAGCTTTCTTT.